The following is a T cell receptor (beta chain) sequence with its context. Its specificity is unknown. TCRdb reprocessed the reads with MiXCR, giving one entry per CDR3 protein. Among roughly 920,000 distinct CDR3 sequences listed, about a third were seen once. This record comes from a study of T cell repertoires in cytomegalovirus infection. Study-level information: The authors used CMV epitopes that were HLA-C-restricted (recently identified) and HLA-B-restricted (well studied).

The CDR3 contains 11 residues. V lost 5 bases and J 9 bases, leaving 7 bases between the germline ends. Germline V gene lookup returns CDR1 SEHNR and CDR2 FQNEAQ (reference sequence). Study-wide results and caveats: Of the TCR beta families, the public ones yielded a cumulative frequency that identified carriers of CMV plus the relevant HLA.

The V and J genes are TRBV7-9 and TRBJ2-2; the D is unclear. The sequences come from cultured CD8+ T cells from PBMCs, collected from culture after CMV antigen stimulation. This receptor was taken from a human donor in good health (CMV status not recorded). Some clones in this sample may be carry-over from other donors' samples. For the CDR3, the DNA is TGTGCCAGCAGCCCTGGGTGGGAGCTGTTTTTT. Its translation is CASSPGWELFF.